This is a list of T cell receptor beta chains from one sample in a study of blood T cells in healthy people across ages. TCRdb fed the 5' RACE reads into MiXCR, producing one record per CDR3 protein. The table lists more than 750,000 distinct CDR3 sequences, 29% of them singletons. The data also belong to a second study, concerning T cells of mothers and their children.

Sequencing was carried out using blood. The receptors were gathered from a woman in her forties in good health. The CDR3 runs from the conserved cysteine through the conserved F or W. Each record gives: D gene, clone size, V gene, J gene, CDR3 DNA, CDR3 protein. The D gene is left open where the match is weak. The size entry is marked missing in some rows and otherwise reads once, few, many or a size class.

d_gene: TRBD1; abundance: many; v_gene: TRBV28; j_gene: TRBJ2-4; CDR3nt: TGTGCCAGCAGTTCCATGGACAGGGCGATCGCCAAAAACATTCAGTACTTC; CDR3aa: CASSSMDRAIAKNIQYF
d_gene: -; abundance: few; v_gene: TRBV7-2; j_gene: TRBJ1-2; CDR3nt: TGTGCCAGCAGCTTTTCATCCATGGGGGGCTACACCTTC; CDR3aa: CASSFSSMGGYTF
d_gene: TRBD1; abundance: many; v_gene: TRBV11-3; j_gene: TRBJ2-3; CDR3nt: TGTGCCAGCAGCCCGCGACAGGGGGGCACAGATACGCAGTATTTT; CDR3aa: CASSPRQGGTDTQYF
d_gene: -; abundance: -; v_gene: TRBV9; j_gene: TRBJ2-7; CDR3nt: TGTGCCAACAGCACGGGTGGCTCCTACGAGCAGTACTTC; CDR3aa: CANSTGGSYEQYF
d_gene: TRBD1; abundance: many; v_gene: TRBV9; j_gene: TRBJ1-2; CDR3nt: TGTGCCAGCAGCGGGGGGACAGACCCCTATGGCTACACCTTC; CDR3aa: CASSGGTDPYGYTF
d_gene: -; abundance: many; v_gene: TRBV7-9; j_gene: TRBJ2-7; CDR3nt: TGTGCCAGCAGCCCCGTACCGTCCTACGAGCAGTACTTC; CDR3aa: CASSPVPSYEQYF
d_gene: -; abundance: -; v_gene: TRBV20-1; j_gene: TRBJ1-2; CDR3nt: TGCAGTGCTCTAGACAACAGCAAAGTTAACTATGGCTACACCTTC; CDR3aa: CSALDNSKVNYGYTF
d_gene: -; abundance: -; v_gene: TRBV19; j_gene: TRBJ2-1; CDR3nt: TGTGCCAGTAGTTCCCACAACAATGAGCAGTTCTTC; CDR3aa: CASSSHNNEQFF
d_gene: TRBD2; abundance: -; v_gene: TRBV7-9; j_gene: TRBJ2-3; CDR3nt: TGTGCCAGCAGCGTGAACGCGGGGGGCCGAAACACAGATACGCAGTATTTT; CDR3aa: CASSVNAGGRNTDTQYF
d_gene: -; abundance: -; v_gene: TRBV7-2; j_gene: TRBJ2-3; CDR3nt: TGTGCCAGCAGTTCACAGCCTCGAGCAGATACGCAGTATTTT; CDR3aa: CASSSQPRADTQYF
d_gene: -; abundance: many; v_gene: TRBV29-1; j_gene: TRBJ2-3; CDR3nt: TGCAGCACAAAAACAGATACGCAGTATTTT; CDR3aa: CSTKTDTQYF
d_gene: -; abundance: -; v_gene: TRBV5-1; j_gene: TRBJ1-3; CDR3nt: TGCGCCAGCAGCTCGTTGCAGGGCACTGGAAACACCATATATTTT; CDR3aa: CASSSLQGTGNTIYF
d_gene: TRBD1; abundance: few; v_gene: TRBV7-9; j_gene: TRBJ2-4; CDR3nt: TGTGCCAGCAGCAAGCCCCTGGGACAGGGAGCCAAAAACATTCAGTACTTC; CDR3aa: CASSKPLGQGAKNIQYF
d_gene: TRBD1; abundance: few; v_gene: TRBV10-3; j_gene: TRBJ2-1; CDR3nt: TGTGCCATCAGTGATAGGGACAGGGTAGGCAATGAGCAGTTCTTC; CDR3aa: CAISDRDRVGNEQFF
d_gene: TRBD1; abundance: -; v_gene: TRBV7-2; j_gene: TRBJ1-5; CDR3nt: TGTGCCAGCAGCCCTACAGGGGGCGCGAATAGCAATCAGCCCCAGCATTTT; CDR3aa: CASSPTGGANSNQPQHF
d_gene: -; abundance: few; v_gene: TRBV7-9; j_gene: TRBJ1-1; CDR3nt: TGTGCCAGCAGCTTAGCCCAGGGTCAAACTGAAGCTTTCTTT; CDR3aa: CASSLAQGQTEAFF
d_gene: -; abundance: few; v_gene: TRBV27; j_gene: TRBJ1-2; CDR3nt: TGTGCCAGCAGGGGACTTGACTATGGCTACACCTTC; CDR3aa: CASRGLDYGYTF
d_gene: TRBD2; abundance: -; v_gene: TRBV20-1; j_gene: TRBJ2-1; CDR3nt: TGCAGTGAGTCCCCAGCGGGAGTGGACAATGAGCAGTTCTTC; CDR3aa: CSESPAGVDNEQFF
d_gene: TRBD1; abundance: few; v_gene: TRBV4-3; j_gene: TRBJ1-1; CDR3nt: TGCGCCAGCAGCCACTACGGACAGGTGGAAGCTTTCTTT; CDR3aa: CASSHYGQVEAFF
d_gene: TRBD2; abundance: -; v_gene: TRBV5-1; j_gene: TRBJ2-5; CDR3nt: TGCGCCAGCAGCCCGGGACTAGTATCGTACCAAGAGACCCAGTACTTC; CDR3aa: CASSPGLVSYQETQYF
d_gene: TRBD2; abundance: few; v_gene: TRBV6-5; j_gene: TRBJ2-1; CDR3nt: TGTGCCAGCAGATCGAGCGGGGGGACAATCTACAATGAGCAGTTCTTC; CDR3aa: CASRSSGGTIYNEQFF
d_gene: -; abundance: -; v_gene: TRBV3-1; j_gene: TRBJ1-2; CDR3nt: TGTGCCAGCAGCCAAGATTGGTCAGAAGCTAACTATGGCTACACCTTC; CDR3aa: CASSQDWSEANYGYTF
d_gene: -; abundance: -; v_gene: TRBV28; j_gene: TRBJ1-6; CDR3nt: TGTGCCAGCAGTTTTGTATCCGCTTCACCCCTCCACTTT; CDR3aa: CASSFVSASPLHF
d_gene: TRBD2; abundance: -; v_gene: TRBV20-1; j_gene: TRBJ2-5; CDR3nt: TGCAGTCCACCAACGGGGCGGGGGAAAGAGACCCAGTACTTC; CDR3aa: CSPPTGRGKETQYF
d_gene: TRBD1; abundance: few; v_gene: TRBV20-1; j_gene: TRBJ1-5; CDR3nt: TGCAGTGCTCCCCGGGACAGTTATTTGGATGGCAATCAGCCCCAGCATTTT; CDR3aa: CSAPRDSYLDGNQPQHF
d_gene: -; abundance: many; v_gene: TRBV7-2; j_gene: TRBJ2-7; CDR3nt: TGTGCCAGCAGCTTTGGTCTAGCTCTGTACGAGCAGTACTTC; CDR3aa: CASSFGLALYEQYF
d_gene: TRBD1; abundance: -; v_gene: TRBV7-9; j_gene: TRBJ2-7; CDR3nt: TGTGCCAGCAGCCGCTGGACAGGGGGGGCGGCTAGTGAGCAGTACTTC; CDR3aa: CASSRWTGGAASEQYF
d_gene: TRBD2; abundance: many; v_gene: TRBV7-8; j_gene: TRBJ2-1; CDR3nt: TGTGCCAGCAGCTACCTAGCGGGGGGGCCCCTCAATGAGCAGTTCTTC; CDR3aa: CASSYLAGGPLNEQFF
d_gene: -; abundance: -; v_gene: TRBV10-3; j_gene: TRBJ1-1; CDR3nt: TGTGCCATCAGTGGGGGGTTGGGGAACACTGAAGCTTTCTTT; CDR3aa: CAISGGLGNTEAFF
d_gene: TRBD1; abundance: -; v_gene: TRBV20-1; j_gene: TRBJ2-3; CDR3nt: TGCAGTACAGAAAACAGGGGGCGATTTGATACGCAGTATTTT; CDR3aa: CSTENRGRFDTQYF